This TCR beta chain was documented in a study of blood T cell repertoires in COVID-19. About the research overall: Spain, Italy and the United States supplied samples that represented acute and convalescent COVID-19. The cDNA or gDNA used as material had been derived from T cells, B-cell-depleted T cells, or PBMCs.

The CDR3 is 16 residues long. The V end was cut by 1 base, the J end by 0 bases, with 7 bases between. Germline CDR1 and CDR2: MNHNS and SASEGT. TCRdb keeps only in-frame clones here, not all; method: immunoSEQ multiplex PCR. Of 150,000 or so clones in the sample, 75% to 85% were seen once. This chain joins TRBV6-1 and TRBJ2-6; D unclear. This TCR came from a man between 35 and 55 years old who had recovered from COVID-19. Sequenced sample: PBMCs or T cells enriched from blood (not recorded which). The CDR3 spells CASSEDWSSGANVLTF. The CDR3 coding sequence is TGTGCCAGCAGTGAAGACTGGAGCTCTGGGGCCAACGTCCTGACTTTC.